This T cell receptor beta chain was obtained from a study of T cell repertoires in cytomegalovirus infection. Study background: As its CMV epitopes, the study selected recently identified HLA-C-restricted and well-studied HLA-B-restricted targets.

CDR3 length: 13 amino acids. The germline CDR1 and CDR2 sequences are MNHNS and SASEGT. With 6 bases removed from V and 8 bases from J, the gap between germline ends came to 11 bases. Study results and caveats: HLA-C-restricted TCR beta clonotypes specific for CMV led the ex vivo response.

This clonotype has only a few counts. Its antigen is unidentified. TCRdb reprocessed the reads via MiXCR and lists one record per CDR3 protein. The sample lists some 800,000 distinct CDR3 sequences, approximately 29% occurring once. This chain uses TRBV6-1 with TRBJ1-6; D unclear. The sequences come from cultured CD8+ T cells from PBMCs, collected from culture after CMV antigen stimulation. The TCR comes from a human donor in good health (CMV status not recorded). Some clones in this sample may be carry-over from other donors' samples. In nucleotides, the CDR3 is TGTGCCAGCAGGGCTTCTCCCTATTCACCCCTCCACTTT. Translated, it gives CASRASPYSPLHF.